One sample yielded the 17 T cell receptor beta chains listed below, sequenced in a study of shared T cell receptors in the human thymus. Only in-frame clones appear in the TCRdb table, and some are missing; sequencing was by immunoSEQ multiplex PCR. The table records hundreds of thousands of clones, about 89% of them present only once. Another study also made use of these data, one on human thymus T cells.

Specimen: thymocytes. Receptors were obtained from a boy under three years old with a congenital heart defect.

The chain carries TRBV2 and TRBJ2-3; TRBD1 might be the D (5 bases). CDR3 length: 14 amino acids. Trimming pared 4 bases from V and 6 bases from J, leaving 14 bases between. CDR1 is SNHLY, CDR2 FYNNEI, per germline. The CDR3 region has the DNA TGTGCCAGCAGTGGGGGCCCCCTTGCGGATACGCAGTATTTT. Residues: CASSGGPLADTQYF.

The rearrangement links TRBV28 to TRBJ2-7; maybe TRBD2 (6 bases). Germline lookup yields CDR1 MDHEN and CDR2 SYDVKM. The CDR3 length is 14 residues. V lost 3 bases to trimming and J lost 5 bases, with 14 bases between them. The DNA of the CDR3 is TGTGCCAGCAGTTTCTTCCACGGGAGACACGAGCAGTACTTC. Translated, it gives CASSFFHGRHEQYF.

The genes are TRBV7-2 and TRBJ2-1; 7 nucleotides match TRBD2. Trimming took 7 bases from V and 5 from J; bases not matched to a gene: 14. The CDR3 has 16 amino acids. Germline assignment: CDR1 SGHTA and CDR2 FQGNSA. The DNA for the CDR3 is TGTGCCAGCAACCGTACCGCGGCAGGGAGGGACAATGAGCAGTTCTTC. This gives the protein CASNRTAAGRDNEQFF.

For this clone: The same CDR3 arises from other DNA sequences in this sample as well. This rearrangement joins TRBV28 to TRBJ1-6; 7 positions agree with TRBD1. CDR1 is MDHEN, CDR2 SYDVKM, per germline. The J segment lost 3 bases and the V segment lost 0 bases, leaving 5 bases of the junction unmatched. The CDR3 is 17 amino acids. The CDR3 here is CASSLWTGSDYNSPLHF. CDR3 in DNA: TGTGCCAGCAGTTTATGGACAGGGAGCGACTATAATTCACCCCTCCACTTT.

The CDR3 region has the DNA TGCGCCAGCAGCCAAGAAAAAGCGAACACTGAAGCTTTCTTT. It codes for CASSQEKANTEAFF. The chain couples TRBV4-3 to TRBJ1-1; D remains ambiguous. From germline, CDR1 is LGHNA and CDR2 YSLEER. This CDR3 is built from 14 residues. V lost 0 bases and J lost 1, with 6 bases in between.

The CDR3 DNA reads as TGTGCCAGCAGCCAATCTTGGAGCTCCTACGAGCAGTACTTC. This gives the protein CASSQSWSSYEQYF. This chain connects TRBV16 to TRBJ2-7; no reliable D call. Trimming stripped 0 bases from V and 0 bases from J, with 6 bases between. The CDR3 length is 14 residues. CDR1 and CDR2 (germline): KGHSY, FQNENV.

Comments on this clone: This same CDR3 is encoded by further DNA sequences in the sample. The chain has TRBV2 and TRBJ1-6; 8 positions agree with TRBD1. Germline loops: CDR1 SNHLY, CDR2 FYNNEI. This CDR3 has 13 amino acids. V shed 7 bases, J shed 9 bases, and the junction held 5 bases outside the gene matches. The CDR3 loop reads CASKGTGISPLHF. The CDR3 DNA is TGTGCCAGCAAAGGGACAGGAATTTCACCCCTCCACTTT.

The chain has TRBV4-3 and TRBJ2-7; 7 positions match TRBD2. The CDR3 spans 15 residues. Germline CDR1 LGHNA, CDR2 YSLEER. V was pared by 0 bases and J by 4 bases, with 6 bases of the junction left unmatched. The chain's CDR3 is CASSQEQGDYYEQYF. The CDR3 DNA is TGCGCCAGCAGCCAAGAACAAGGGGACTATTACGAGCAGTACTTC.

The genes are TRBV6-9 and TRBJ1-1; D remains ambiguous. CDR3 length: 15 residues. V lost 1 base, J lost 0 bases, and 9 bases lay in between. Per the germline V gene, CDR1 is MNHGY and CDR2 is SVAAGI. The CDR3 DNA is TGTGCCAGCAGTTATTACAAAGTGTTGAACACTGAAGCTTTCTTT. This gives the protein CASSYYKVLNTEAFF.

This chain links TRBV23-1 with TRBJ1-1; 7 positions agree with TRBD1. TRBV23-1 is designated an ORF whose function remains uncertain. The CDR3 contains 12 residues. The chain's CDR3 is CVEGAAGFEAFF. CDR3 nucleotide sequence: TGCGTCGAGGGGGCAGCCGGTTTTGAAGCTTTCTTT.

The CDR3 nucleotides read TGTGCCAGCACCACGACTAGCCCCGGTACGCAGTATTTT. Its translation: CASTTTSPGTQYF. The chain carries TRBV28 and TRBJ2-3, with 7 positions matching TRBD2. Germline CDR1 MDHEN, CDR2 SYDVKM. This CDR3 region has 13 residues. V lost 7 bases and J lost 8; bases outside the gene matches: 9.

A few counts support this clone. The chain employs TRBV15 and TRBJ1-3, with TRBD1 identical over 10 bases. V dropped 7 bases and J dropped 1; count of bases not matched to a gene: 7. Germline CDR1 LNHNV, CDR2 YYDKDF (reference sequence). The CDR3 consists of 16 residues. The CDR3 spells CATMRRQGASGNTIYF. In DNA form, the CDR3 reads TGTGCCACCATGAGACGACAGGGGGCTTCTGGAAACACCATATATTTT.

The chain joins TRBV15 to TRBJ1-5; possible D gene TRBD1, 5 bases. Germline CDR1 is LNHNV and CDR2 is YYDKDF (reference sequence). Trimming cost V 0 bases and J 6 bases, with 9 bases left between them. The CDR3 spans 14 residues. The CDR3 spells CATSRDMGRQPQHF. CDR3 DNA sequence: TGTGCCACCAGCAGAGATATGGGGCGTCAGCCCCAGCATTTT.

The CDR3 protein is CASSIPSGGCGNTGELFF. Here the CDR3 DNA reads TGCGCCAGCAGCATCCCTAGCGGGGGCTGTGGGAACACCGGGGAGCTGTTTTTT. The genes are TRBV5-1 and TRBJ2-2, with 10 bases identical to TRBD2. This CDR3 region has 18 residues. V gave up 4 bases and J gave up 1 base; unmatched junction bases: 10. CDR1 and CDR2 (germline): SGHRS, YFSETQ.

The genes are TRBV4-1 and TRBJ1-3; 7 positions agree with TRBD1. Germline CDR1 MGHRA, CDR2 YSYEKL. V was clipped by 3 bases and J by 2 bases; unmatched bases: 4. The CDR3 has 15 residues. The CDR3 is CASSQSGTAGNTIYF. In DNA, the CDR3 is TGCGCCAGCAGCCAGTCGGGGACAGCTGGAAACACCATATATTTT.

CDR3 nucleotides: TGTGCCAGCGTCGGGAGGAGCACAGATACGCAGTATTTT. It is translated as CASVGRSTDTQYF. The rearrangement uses TRBV2 and TRBJ2-3; 7 positions match TRBD2. J lost 0 bases, V lost 8 bases, and 2 bases had no gene match. This CDR3 region has 13 residues. Per the germline V gene, CDR1 is SNHLY and CDR2 is FYNNEI.

V is TRBV28 and J is TRBJ2-7, with 8 bases lining up with TRBD1. CDR1 is MDHEN, CDR2 SYDVKM, per germline. The CDR3 runs 15 residues. The trim removed 4 bases at V and 7 bases at J, leaving 12 bases unmatched. The CDR3 DNA follows: TGTGCCAGCAGTTCTCGACGGACGGACAGGGCGGAGCAGTACTTC. Its translation is CASSSRRTDRAEQYF.